This T cell receptor (beta chain) was sequenced during a study of chemoradiotherapy in HPV16-positive cancers. Details on this clone: Its target is unknown.

Broader study findings: Only a couple of HPV16-positive patients supplied the functional HPV-specificity definition.

The CDR3 has 17 amino acids. Germline assignment: CDR1 LNHNV and CDR2 YYDKDF (reference sequence). V gave up 0 bases and J gave up 4 bases, with 13 bases separating them. Clones were sequenced by immunoSEQ multiplex PCR, and TCRdb holds only the in-frame ones, with some missing. The sample holds 8,600 or so clones, around 84% seen once. Sequences were derived from tumor tissue, sampled from a patient who underwent chemoradiotherapy. This chain uses TRBV15 with TRBJ1-6, with D possibly matching TRBD1 (6 bases). The receptor was derived from a human donor with HPV-associated anogenital cancer. The CDR3 protein is CATSRDRGAGYNSPLHF. In nucleotides, the CDR3 is TGTGCCACCAGCAGAGATCGGGGGGCTGGGTATAATTCACCCCTCCACTTT.